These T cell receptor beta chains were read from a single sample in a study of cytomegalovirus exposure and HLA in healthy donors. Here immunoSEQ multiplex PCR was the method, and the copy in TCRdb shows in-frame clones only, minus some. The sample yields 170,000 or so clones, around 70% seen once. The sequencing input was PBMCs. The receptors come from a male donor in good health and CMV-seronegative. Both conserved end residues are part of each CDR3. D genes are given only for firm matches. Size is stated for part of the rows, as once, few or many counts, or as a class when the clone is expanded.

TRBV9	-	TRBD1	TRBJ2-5	CASSPGTGADWETQYF	TGTGCCAGCAGCCCCGGGACAGGGGCGGATTGGGAGACCCAGTACTTC
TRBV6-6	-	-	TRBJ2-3	CASSYLGVALGTQYF	TGTGCCAGCAGTTACCTAGGGGTGGCCCTGGGCACGCAGTATTTT
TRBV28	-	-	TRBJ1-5	CASSFAGSNQPQHF	TGTGCCAGCAGTTTCGCAGGGAGCAATCAGCCCCAGCATTTT
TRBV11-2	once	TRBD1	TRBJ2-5	CASSLDPRGPGVPQYF	TGTGCCAGCAGCTTAGACCCCAGGGGGCCGGGGGTCCCCCAGTACTTC
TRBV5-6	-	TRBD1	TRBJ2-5	CASSLGTGDRSLLETQYF	TGTGCCAGCAGCTTGGGAACAGGGGACCGCTCGTTGTTAGAGACCCAGTACTTC
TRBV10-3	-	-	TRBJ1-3	CAISLTGQLVDQNTIYF	TGTGCCATCAGCCTAACCGGACAGTTAGTGGACCAAAACACCATATATTTT
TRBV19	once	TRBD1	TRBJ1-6	CASSLQDRLNSPLHF	TGTGCCAGTAGCTTGCAGGACAGGCTAAATTCACCCCTCCACTTT
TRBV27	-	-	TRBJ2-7	CASSPADTYEQYF	TGTGCCAGCAGTCCCGCGGATACCTACGAGCAGTACTTC
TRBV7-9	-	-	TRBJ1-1	CASEGGGTTEAFF	TGTGCCAGCGAGGGAGGGGGGACCACTGAAGCTTTCTTT
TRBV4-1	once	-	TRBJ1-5	CASSQGGGRNQPQHF	TGCGCCAGCAGCCAAGGAGGGGGTCGCAATCAGCCCCAGCATTTT
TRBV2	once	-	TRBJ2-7	CASSEARQGTIPYF	TGTGCCAGCAGTGAAGCTCGTCAGGGAACGATCCCGTACTTC
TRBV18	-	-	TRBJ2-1	CASSVVNNEQFF	TGTGCCAGCTCAGTTGTAAACAATGAGCAGTTCTTC
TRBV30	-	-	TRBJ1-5	CAWSVPWAQPQHF	TGTGCCTGGAGTGTTCCCTGGGCTCAGCCCCAGCATTTT
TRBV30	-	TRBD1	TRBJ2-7	CAWTRGPYEQYF	TGTGCCTGGACGAGGGGGCCCTACGAGCAGTACTTC
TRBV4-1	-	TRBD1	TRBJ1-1	CASSLGQTGVSEAFF	TGCGCCAGCAGCCTCGGCCAAACAGGGGTTTCTGAAGCTTTCTTT
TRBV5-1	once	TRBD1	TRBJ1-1	CASSDGQGKNTEAFF	TGCGCCAGCAGCGATGGACAGGGGAAGAACACTGAAGCTTTCTTT
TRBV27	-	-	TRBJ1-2	CASSRTRGPNYGYTF	TGTGCCAGCAGCCGGACTAGGGGCCCTAACTATGGCTACACCTTC
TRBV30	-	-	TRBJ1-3	CAWNGQLGNTIYF	TGTGCCTGGAATGGGCAGCTAGGAAACACCATATATTTT
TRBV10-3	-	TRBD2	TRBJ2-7	CAISEPRQTGGAVNEQYF	TGTGCCATCAGTGAGCCGCGACAAACGGGAGGGGCGGTCAACGAGCAGTACTTC
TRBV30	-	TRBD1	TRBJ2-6	CAWSNMWDRGSGANVLTF	TGTGCCTGGAGTAATATGTGGGACAGGGGCTCTGGGGCCAACGTCCTGACTTTC
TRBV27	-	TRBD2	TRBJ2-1	CASSPAGALYNEQFF	TGTGCCAGCAGTCCAGCGGGAGCCTTGTACAATGAGCAGTTCTTC
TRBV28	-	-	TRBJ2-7	CASSPTGPGGEQYF	TGTGCCAGCAGCCCTACGGGGCCCGGGGGCGAGCAGTACTTC
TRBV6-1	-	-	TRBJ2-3	CASLLAGADTQYF	TGTGCCAGTCTACTAGCTGGTGCAGATACGCAGTATTTT
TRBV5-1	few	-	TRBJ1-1	CASSSSPVSNTEAFF	TGCGCCAGCAGCTCCTCCCCAGTCTCGAACACTGAAGCTTTCTTT
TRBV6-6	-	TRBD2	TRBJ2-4	CASSLSGTLAKNIQYF	TGTGCCAGCAGCCTTAGCGGGACTTTAGCCAAAAACATTCAGTACTTC
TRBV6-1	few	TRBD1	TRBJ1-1	CASSSSDRGRAEAFF	TGTGCCAGCAGTTCTTCTGACAGGGGAAGGGCTGAAGCTTTCTTT
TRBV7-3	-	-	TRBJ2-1	CASSPGLHNEQFF	TGTGCCAGCAGCCCCGGACTCCACAATGAGCAGTTCTTC
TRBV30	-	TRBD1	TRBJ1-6	CAFTGTESSYNSPLHF	TGTGCCTTTACGGGGACAGAGAGCTCCTATAATTCACCCCTCCACTTT
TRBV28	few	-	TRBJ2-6	CASSLGGLSGANVLTF	TGTGCCAGCAGTTTAGGGGGCCTCTCTGGGGCCAACGTCCTGACTTTC
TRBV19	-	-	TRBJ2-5	CATQNDREAETQYF	TGTGCCACCCAGAACGACAGGGAGGCGGAGACCCAGTACTTC
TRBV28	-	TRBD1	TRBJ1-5	CASSSGTGTQPQHF	TGTGCCAGCAGCTCCGGGACAGGGACCCAGCCCCAGCATTTT
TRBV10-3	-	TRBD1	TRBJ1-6	CAISELGQSSYNSPLHF	TGTGCCATCAGTGAATTGGGACAGAGCTCCTATAATTCACCCCTCCACTTT
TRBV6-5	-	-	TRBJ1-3	CASGKQGTSGNTIYF	TGTGCCAGCGGAAAACAGGGAACCTCTGGAAACACCATATATTTT
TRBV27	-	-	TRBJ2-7	CASSFIRQASYEQYF	TGTGCCAGCAGTTTTATCCGACAGGCGTCCTACGAGCAGTACTTC
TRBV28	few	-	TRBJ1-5	CASTDTSNQPQHF	TGTGCCAGCACCGACACTAGCAATCAGCCCCAGCATTTT
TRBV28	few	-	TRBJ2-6	CASSLGTSASGANVLTF	TGTGCCAGCAGTTTAGGGACAAGCGCCTCTGGGGCCAACGTCCTGACTTTC
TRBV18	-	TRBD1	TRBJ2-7	CASSPRRDSLTSYEQYF	TGTGCCAGCTCACCGCGAAGGGACAGCCTTACTAGCTACGAGCAGTACTTC